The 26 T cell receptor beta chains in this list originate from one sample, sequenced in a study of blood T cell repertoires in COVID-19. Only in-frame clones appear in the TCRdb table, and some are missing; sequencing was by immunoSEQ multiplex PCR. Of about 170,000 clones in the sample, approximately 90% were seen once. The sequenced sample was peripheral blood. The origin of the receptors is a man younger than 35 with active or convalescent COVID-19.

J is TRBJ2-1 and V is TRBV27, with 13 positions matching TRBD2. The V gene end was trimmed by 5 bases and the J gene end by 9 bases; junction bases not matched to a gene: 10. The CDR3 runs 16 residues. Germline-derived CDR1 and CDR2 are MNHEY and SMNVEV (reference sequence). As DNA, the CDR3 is TGTGCCAGCAGTCGACCCACTAGCGGGAGGGCCGGTGAGCAGTTCTTC. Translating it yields CASSRPTSGRAGEQFF.

The CDR3 here is CATSEGTGEGNYEQYF. The CDR3 DNA reads as TGTGCCACCAGTGAAGGGACAGGGGAGGGAAACTACGAGCAGTACTTC. The chain is built from TRBV24-1 and TRBJ2-7; 10 bases are shared with TRBD1. This CDR3 is 16 amino acids long. The J segment lost 3 bases and the V segment lost 4 bases, leaving 8 bases of the junction unmatched. CDR1 and CDR2 (germline): KGHDR, SFDVKD.

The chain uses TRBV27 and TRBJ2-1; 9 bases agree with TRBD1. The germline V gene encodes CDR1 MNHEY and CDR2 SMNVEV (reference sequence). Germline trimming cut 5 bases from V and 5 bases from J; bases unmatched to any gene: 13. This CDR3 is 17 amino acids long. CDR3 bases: TGTGCCAGCAGTCCGAGGGACAGGGCCAAAACCGACAATGAGCAGTTCTTC. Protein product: CASSPRDRAKTDNEQFF.

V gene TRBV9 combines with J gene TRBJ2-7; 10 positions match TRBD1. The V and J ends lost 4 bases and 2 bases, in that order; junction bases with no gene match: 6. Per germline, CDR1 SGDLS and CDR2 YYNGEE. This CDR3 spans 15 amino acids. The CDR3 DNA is TGTGCCAGCAGCCCAGAGGGACAGGGGACCTACGAGCAGTACTTC. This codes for CASSPEGQGTYEQYF.

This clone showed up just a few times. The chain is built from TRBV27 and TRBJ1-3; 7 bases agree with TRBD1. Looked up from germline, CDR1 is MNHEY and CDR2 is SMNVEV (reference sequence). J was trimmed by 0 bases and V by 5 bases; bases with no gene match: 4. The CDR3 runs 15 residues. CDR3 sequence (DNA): TGTGCCAGCAGTCGGGACAGTAACTCTGGAAACACCATATATTTT. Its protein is CASSRDSNSGNTIYF.

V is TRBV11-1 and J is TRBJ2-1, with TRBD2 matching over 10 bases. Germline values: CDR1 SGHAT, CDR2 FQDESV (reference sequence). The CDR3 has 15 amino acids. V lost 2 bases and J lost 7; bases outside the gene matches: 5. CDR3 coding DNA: TGTGCCAGCAGCTTACCAGCGGGGGGGCTAAATGAGCAGTTCTTC. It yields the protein CASSLPAGGLNEQFF.

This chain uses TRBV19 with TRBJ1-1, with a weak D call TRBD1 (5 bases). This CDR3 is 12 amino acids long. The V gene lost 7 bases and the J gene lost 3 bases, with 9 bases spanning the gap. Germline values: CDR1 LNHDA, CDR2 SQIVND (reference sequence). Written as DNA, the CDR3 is TGTGCCAGTAATCAGGGTTACACTGAAGCTTTCTTT. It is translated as CASNQGYTEAFF. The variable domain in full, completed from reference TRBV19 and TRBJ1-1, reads DGGITQSPKYLFRKEGQNVTLSCEQNLNHDAMYWYRQDPGQGLRLIYYSQIVNDFQKGDIAEGYSVSREKKESFPLTVTSAQKNPTAFYLCASNQGYTEAFFGQGTRLTVV.

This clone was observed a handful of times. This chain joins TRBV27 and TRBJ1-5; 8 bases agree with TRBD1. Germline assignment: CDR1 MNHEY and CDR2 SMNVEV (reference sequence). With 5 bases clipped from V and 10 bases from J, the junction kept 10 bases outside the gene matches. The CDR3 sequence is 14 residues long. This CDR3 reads CASSQGQGGQPQHF. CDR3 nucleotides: TGTGCCAGCAGTCAAGGACAGGGTGGCCAACCCCAGCATTTT.

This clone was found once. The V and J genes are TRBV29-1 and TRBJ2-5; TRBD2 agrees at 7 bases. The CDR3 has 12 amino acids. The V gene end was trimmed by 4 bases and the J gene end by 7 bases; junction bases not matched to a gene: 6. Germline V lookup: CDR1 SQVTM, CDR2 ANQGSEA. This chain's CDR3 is CSVGEGLGTQYF. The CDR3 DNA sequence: TGCAGCGTTGGGGAGGGTCTGGGGACCCAGTACTTC.

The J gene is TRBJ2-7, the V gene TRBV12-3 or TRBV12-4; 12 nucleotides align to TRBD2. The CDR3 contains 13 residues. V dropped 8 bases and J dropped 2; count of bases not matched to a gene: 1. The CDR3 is CASGLAGTYEQYF. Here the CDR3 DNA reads TGTGCCAGCGGACTAGCGGGGACCTACGAGCAGTACTTC.

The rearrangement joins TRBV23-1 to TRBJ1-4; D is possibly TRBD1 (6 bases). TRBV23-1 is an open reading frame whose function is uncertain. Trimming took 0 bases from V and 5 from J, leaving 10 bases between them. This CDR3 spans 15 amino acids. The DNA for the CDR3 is TGCGCCAGCAGTCAATCACGGACAGCGAATGAAAAACTGTTTTTT. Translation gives CASSQSRTANEKLFF.

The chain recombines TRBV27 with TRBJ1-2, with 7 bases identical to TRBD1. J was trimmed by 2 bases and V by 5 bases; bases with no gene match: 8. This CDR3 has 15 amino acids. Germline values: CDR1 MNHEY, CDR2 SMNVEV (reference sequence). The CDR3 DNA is TGTGCCAGCAGTCCCACCCCGACAGGGAACTATGGCTACACCTTC. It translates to CASSPTPTGNYGYTF.

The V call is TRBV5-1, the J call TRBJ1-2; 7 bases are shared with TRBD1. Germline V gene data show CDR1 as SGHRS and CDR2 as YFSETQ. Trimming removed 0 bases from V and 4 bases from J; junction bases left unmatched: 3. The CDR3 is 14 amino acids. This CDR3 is CASSLGQGSYGYTF. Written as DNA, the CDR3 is TGCGCCAGCAGCTTGGGACAGGGTAGCTATGGCTACACCTTC.

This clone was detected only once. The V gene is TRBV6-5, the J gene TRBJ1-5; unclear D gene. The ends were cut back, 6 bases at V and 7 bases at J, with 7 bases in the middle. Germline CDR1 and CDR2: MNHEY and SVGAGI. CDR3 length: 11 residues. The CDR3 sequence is CASSSVQPQHF. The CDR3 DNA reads TGTGCCAGCAGCTCCGTCCAGCCCCAGCATTTT.

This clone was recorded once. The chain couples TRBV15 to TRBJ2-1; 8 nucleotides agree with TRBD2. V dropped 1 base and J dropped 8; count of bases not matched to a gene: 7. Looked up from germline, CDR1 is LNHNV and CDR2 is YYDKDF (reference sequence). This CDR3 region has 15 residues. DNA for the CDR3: TGTGCCACCAGCAGAGGAAGCGGGAGTGGAGATGAGCAGTTCTTC. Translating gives CATSRGSGSGDEQFF.

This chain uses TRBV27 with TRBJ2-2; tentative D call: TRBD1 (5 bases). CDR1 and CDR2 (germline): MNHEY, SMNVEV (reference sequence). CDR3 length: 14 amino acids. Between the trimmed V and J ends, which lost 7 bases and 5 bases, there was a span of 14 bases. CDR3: CASMGRAATGELFF. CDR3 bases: TGTGCCAGCATGGGCAGGGCAGCGACCGGGGAGCTGTTTTTT.

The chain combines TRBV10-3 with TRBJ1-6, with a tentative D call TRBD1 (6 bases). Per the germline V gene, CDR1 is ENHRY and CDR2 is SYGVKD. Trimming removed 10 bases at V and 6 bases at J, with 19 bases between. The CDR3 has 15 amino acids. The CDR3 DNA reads TGTGCCACCGATCCCCAGGGGCTGGGTAATTCACCCCTCCACTTT. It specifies CATDPQGLGNSPLHF.

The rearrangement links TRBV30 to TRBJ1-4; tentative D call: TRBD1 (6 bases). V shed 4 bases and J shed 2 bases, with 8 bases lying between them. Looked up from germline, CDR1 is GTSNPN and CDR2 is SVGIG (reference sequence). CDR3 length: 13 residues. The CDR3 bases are TGTGCCTGGACGGGGGGCACTAATGAAAAACTGTTTTTT. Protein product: CAWTGGTNEKLFF.

CDR3 sequence (DNA): TGTGCCAGCACGCCATGGGGCGGTGGCACTGAAGCTTTCTTT. Translating gives CASTPWGGGTEAFF. This chain uses TRBV11-2 with TRBJ1-1; tentative D call: TRBD1 (5 bases). Germline V gives CDR1 SGHAT, CDR2 FQNNGV. The CDR3 is 14 residues long. Trimming stripped 7 bases from V and 4 bases from J, with 16 bases between.

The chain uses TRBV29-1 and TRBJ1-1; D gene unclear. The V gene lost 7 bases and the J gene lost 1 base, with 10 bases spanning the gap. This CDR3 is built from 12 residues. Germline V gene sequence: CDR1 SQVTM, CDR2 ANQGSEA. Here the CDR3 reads CSARGWNTEAFF. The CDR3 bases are TGCAGCGCTCGCGGGTGGAACACTGAAGCTTTCTTT.

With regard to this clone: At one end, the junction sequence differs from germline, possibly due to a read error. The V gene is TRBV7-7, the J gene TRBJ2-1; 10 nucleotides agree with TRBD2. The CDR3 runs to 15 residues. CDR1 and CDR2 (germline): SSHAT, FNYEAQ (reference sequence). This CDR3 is CASSLDLAGANEQFF. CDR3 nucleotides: TGTGCTAGCAGCTTAGATCTAGCGGGGGCCAATGAGCAGTTCTTC.

The DNA of the CDR3 is TGCGCCAGCAGTGGGACAGGGGTCTCCTACGAGCAGTACTTC. This gives the protein CASSGTGVSYEQYF. The gene calls are TRBV5-1 and TRBJ2-7; 10 nucleotides line up with TRBD1. This CDR3 spans 14 amino acids. J was trimmed by 0 bases and V by 5 bases; bases with no gene match: 2. CDR1 is SGHRS, CDR2 YFSETQ, per germline.

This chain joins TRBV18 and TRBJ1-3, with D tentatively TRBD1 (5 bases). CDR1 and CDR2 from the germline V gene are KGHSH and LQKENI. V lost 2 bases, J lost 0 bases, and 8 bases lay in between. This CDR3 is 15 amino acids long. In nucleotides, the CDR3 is TGTGCCAGCTCACCAGCAGGGTTCTCTGGAAACACCATATATTTT. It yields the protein CASSPAGFSGNTIYF.

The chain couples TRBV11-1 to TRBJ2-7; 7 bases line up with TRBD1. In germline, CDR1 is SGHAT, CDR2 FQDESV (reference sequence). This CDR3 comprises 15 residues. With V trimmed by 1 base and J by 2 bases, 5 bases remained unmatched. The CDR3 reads CASSLETGRTYEQYF. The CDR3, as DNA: TGTGCCAGCAGCTTAGAGACAGGGCGAACCTACGAGCAGTACTTC.

The CDR3 coding sequence is TGTGCCAGCAGTGCGGGGACAGGGGGGTTTGATGAGCAGTTCTTC. Protein sequence: CASSAGTGGFDEQFF. The chain joins TRBV2 to TRBJ2-1, with 11 bases identical to TRBD1. Germline V lookup: CDR1 SNHLY, CDR2 FYNNEI. J was trimmed by 8 bases and V by 4 bases; bases with no gene match: 7. The length of the CDR3 is 15 residues.

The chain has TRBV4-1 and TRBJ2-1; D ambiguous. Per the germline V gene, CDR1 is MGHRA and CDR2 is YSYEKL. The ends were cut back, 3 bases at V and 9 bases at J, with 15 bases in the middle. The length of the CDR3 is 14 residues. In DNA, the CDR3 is TGCGCCAGCAGCCAGCCGAAACTTGCGCGTGAGCAGTTCTTC. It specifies CASSQPKLAREQFF.